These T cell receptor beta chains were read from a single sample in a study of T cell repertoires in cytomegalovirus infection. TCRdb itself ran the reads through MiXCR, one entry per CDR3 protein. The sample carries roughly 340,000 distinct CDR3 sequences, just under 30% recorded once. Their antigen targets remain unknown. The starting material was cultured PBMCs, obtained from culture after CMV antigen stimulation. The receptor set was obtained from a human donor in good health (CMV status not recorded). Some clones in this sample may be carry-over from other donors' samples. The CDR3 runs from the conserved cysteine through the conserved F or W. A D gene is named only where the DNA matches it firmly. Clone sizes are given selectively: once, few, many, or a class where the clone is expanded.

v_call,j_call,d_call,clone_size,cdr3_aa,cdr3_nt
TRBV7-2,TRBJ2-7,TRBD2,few,CASSSDTAGGEQYF,TGTGCCAGCAGCAGTGACACTGCGGGGGGCGAGCAGTACTTC
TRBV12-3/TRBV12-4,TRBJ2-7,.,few,CASSLSRPRDEQYF,TGTGCCAGCAGTTTAAGCAGGCCACGCGACGAGCAGTACTTC
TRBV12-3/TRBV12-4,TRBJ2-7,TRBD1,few,CASTGTASYEQYF,TGTGCCAGCACCGGGACAGCTTCCTACGAGCAGTACTTC
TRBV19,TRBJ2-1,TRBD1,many,CASSSRQGAQRNEQFF,TGTGCCAGTAGTAGCCGACAGGGCGCACAGAGGAATGAGCAGTTCTTC
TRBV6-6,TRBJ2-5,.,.,CASSTGGRGGQETQYF,TGTGCCAGCAGTACCGGGGGACGGGGCGGCCAAGAGACCCAGTACTTC
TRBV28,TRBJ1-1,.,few,CASSLPTGSGDTEAFF,TGTGCCAGCAGTTTACCGACAGGTAGCGGGGACACTGAAGCTTTCTTT
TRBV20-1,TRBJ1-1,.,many,CSAGTQVMETEAFF,TGCAGTGCTGGCACTCAGGTAATGGAGACTGAAGCTTTCTTT
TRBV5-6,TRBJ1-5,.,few,CASSFFTGWQPQHF,TGTGCCAGCAGCTTTTTCACAGGGTGGCAGCCCCAGCATTTT
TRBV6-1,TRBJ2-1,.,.,CASSEGAGVYNEQFF,TGTGCCAGCAGTGAAGGGGCAGGGGTATACAATGAGCAGTTCTTC
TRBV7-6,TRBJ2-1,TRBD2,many,CASSLSSGNEQFF,TGTGCCAGCAGCTTATCTAGCGGCAATGAGCAGTTCTTC
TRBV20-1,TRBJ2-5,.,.,CSALLRETQYF,TGCAGTGCGCTACTACGGGAGACCCAGTACTTC
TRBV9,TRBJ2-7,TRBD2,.,CASDSGGYPHEQYF,TGTGCCAGCGATAGCGGGGGATACCCCCACGAGCAGTACTTC
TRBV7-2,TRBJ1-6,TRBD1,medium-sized,CASSPGTGQHSPLHF,TGTGCCAGCAGCCCCGGGACAGGGCAGCATTCACCCCTCCACTTT
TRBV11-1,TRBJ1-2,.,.,CASSTGHKWSGYTF,TGTGCCAGCAGCACGGGACATAAATGGTCTGGCTACACCTTC
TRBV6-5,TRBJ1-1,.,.,CASSYYESTEAFF,TGTGCCAGCAGTTACTACGAGAGCACTGAAGCTTTCTTT
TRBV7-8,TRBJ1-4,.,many,CASSLRQGGVEKLFF,TGTGCCAGCAGCCTCCGTCAAGGGGGGGTTGAAAAACTGTTTTTT
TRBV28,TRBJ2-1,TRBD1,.,CASGDSPKDEQFF,TGTGCCAGCGGGGACAGCCCCAAGGATGAGCAGTTCTTC
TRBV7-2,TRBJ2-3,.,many,CASSLGQYTDTQYF,TGTGCCAGCAGCTTAGGACAGTACACAGATACGCAGTATTTT
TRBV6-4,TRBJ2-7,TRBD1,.,CASSDSRRGTRSYEQYF,TGTGCCAGCAGTGACTCACGCAGGGGGACCCGCTCCTACGAGCAGTACTTC
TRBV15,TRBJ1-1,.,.,CATSRGTRMNTEAFF,TGTGCCACCAGCAGAGGAACCCGTATGAACACTGAAGCTTTCTTT
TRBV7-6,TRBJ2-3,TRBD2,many,CASSLISGTSGGAFADTQYF,TGTGCCAGCAGCTTAATCTCCGGGACTAGCGGGGGGGCCTTTGCGGATACGCAGTATTTT
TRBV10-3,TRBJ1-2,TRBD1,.,CAISRGGGGYTF,TGTGCCATCAGTCGGGGAGGGGGCGGCTACACCTTC
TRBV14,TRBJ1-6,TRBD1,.,CASSQSTGGWHNSPLHF,TGTGCCAGCAGCCAATCTACAGGGGGCTGGCATAATTCACCCCTCCACTTT
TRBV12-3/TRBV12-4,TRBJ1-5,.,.,CASSLASIASNQPQHF,TGTGCCAGCAGTTTAGCCAGCATCGCTAGCAATCAGCCCCAGCATTTT
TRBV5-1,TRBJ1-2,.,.,CASSLGTPANYGYTF,TGCGCCAGCAGCTTAGGGACGCCAGCTAACTATGGCTACACCTTC
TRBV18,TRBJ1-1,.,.,CASSPPGPARSTEAFF,TGTGCCAGCTCACCACCAGGGCCCGCGCGTAGCACTGAAGCTTTCTTT